This T cell receptor (beta chain) was identified in a study of T cell clonotyping in hematopoietic cell transplantation. Study-wide points: Recipient TCR diversity dropped after transplant; expanded clonotypes rose from day 30 to 180. Few recipient clonotypes overlapped donors; over 95% were de novo at given depth.

The CDR3 length is 16 residues. The germline gives CDR1 SQVTM, CDR2 ANQGSEA. Trimming removed 2 bases from V and 1 base from J; junction bases left unmatched: 9. The data were produced by immunoSEQ multiplex PCR, yet TCRdb's version contains in-frame clones alone and is incomplete. The top ten hold roughly 0.9% of the sample, which has approximately 42,000 clones, approximately 95% seen once. Only one count was recorded for this clone. Its cognate antigen is unknown. This receptor was identified in a man aged 25 to 40 in good health. Some clones in this sample may be carry-over from other donors' samples. The V gene is TRBV29-1, the J gene TRBJ2-3; TRBD1 aligns across 7 bases. Sequencing used peripheral blood mononuclear cells. CDR3 in DNA: TGCAGCGTTGAAACATTCCGGGACAGACGCACAGATACGCAGTATTTT. This translates into CSVETFRDRRTDTQYF.